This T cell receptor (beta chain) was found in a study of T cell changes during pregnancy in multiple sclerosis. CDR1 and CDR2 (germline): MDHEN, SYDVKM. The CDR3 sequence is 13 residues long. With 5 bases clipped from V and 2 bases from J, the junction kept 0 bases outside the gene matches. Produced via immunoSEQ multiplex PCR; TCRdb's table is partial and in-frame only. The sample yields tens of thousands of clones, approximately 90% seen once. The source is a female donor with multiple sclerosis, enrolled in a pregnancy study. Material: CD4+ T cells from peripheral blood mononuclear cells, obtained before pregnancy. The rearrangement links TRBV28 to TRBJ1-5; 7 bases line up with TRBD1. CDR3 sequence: CASSDRGNQPQHF. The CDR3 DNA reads TGTGCCAGCAGTGACAGGGGCAATCAGCCCCAGCATTTT.